This T cell receptor (beta chain) was retrieved from a study of tumor-infiltrating lymphocytes in oesophageal squamous cell carcinoma. TCRdb fed the PCR reads into MiXCR, producing one record per CDR3 protein. This table holds around 13,000 distinct CDR3 sequences, approximately 53% found once. This CDR3 is built from 17 residues. CDR1 is SGHVS and CDR2 is FQNEAQ in the germline V gene. With 1 base clipped from V and 0 bases from J, the junction kept 6 bases outside the gene matches. The TCR sequence derives from a male donor with esophageal squamous cell carcinoma. The chain has TRBV7-8 and TRBJ2-1, with 7 bases that match TRBD2. Sequenced material: esophageal tumor tissue. The DNA for the CDR3 is TGTGCCAGCAGCTTAGGGGGAGGGTCCCCCTCCTACAATGAGCAGTTCTTC. Protein sequence: CASSLGGGSPSYNEQFF. The whole variable domain, remainder taken from reference TRBV7-8 and TRBJ2-1, is GAGVSQSPRYKVAKRGQDVALRCDPISGHVSLFWYQQALGQGPEFLTYFQNEAQLDKSGLPSDRFFAERPEGSVSTLKIQRTQQEDSAVYLCASSLGGGSPSYNEQFFGPGTRLTVL.